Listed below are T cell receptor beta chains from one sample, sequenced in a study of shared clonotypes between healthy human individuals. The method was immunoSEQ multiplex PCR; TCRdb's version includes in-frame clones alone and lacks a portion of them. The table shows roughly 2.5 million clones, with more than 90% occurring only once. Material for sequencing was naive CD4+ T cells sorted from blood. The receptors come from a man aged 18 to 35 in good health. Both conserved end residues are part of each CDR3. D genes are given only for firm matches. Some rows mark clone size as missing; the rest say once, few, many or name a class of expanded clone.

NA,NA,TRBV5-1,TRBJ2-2,CASSLLGESNTGELFF,TGCGCCAGCAGCTTGCTAGGGGAGTCCAACACCGGGGAGCTGTTTTTT
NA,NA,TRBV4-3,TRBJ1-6,CASSPRAGAPSNSPLHF,TGCGCCAGCAGCCCTAGGGCAGGGGCACCTAGTAATTCACCCCTCCACTTT
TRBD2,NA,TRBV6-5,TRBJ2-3,CASSYSASGITDTQYF,TGTGCCAGCAGTTACTCAGCTAGCGGGATCACAGATACGCAGTATTTT
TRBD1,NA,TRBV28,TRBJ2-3,CASSPAGQGLSTDTQYF,TGTGCCAGCAGTCCCGCGGGACAGGGATTGAGCACAGATACGCAGTATTTT
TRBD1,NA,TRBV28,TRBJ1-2,CASTEDRNYGYTF,TGTGCCAGCACCGAGGACAGGAACTATGGCTACACCTTC
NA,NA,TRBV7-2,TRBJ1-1,CASSSGTTNTEAFF,TGTGCCAGCAGCTCAGGGACAACGAACACTGAAGCTTTCTTT
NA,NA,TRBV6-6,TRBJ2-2,CASIRLSNTGELFF,TGTGCCAGCATTAGACTCTCGAACACCGGGGAGCTGTTTTTT
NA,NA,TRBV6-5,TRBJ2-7,CASSYTTGIPYEQYF,TGTGCCAGCAGTTACACGACAGGAATCCCTTACGAGCAGTACTTC
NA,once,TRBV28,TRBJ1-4,CASNRQTTNEKLFF,TGTGCCAGCAACAGACAGACAACTAATGAAAAACTGTTTTTT
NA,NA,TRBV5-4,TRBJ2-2,CASSLRDRQYGELFF,TGTGCCAGCAGCCTGAGAGACAGACAATACGGGGAGCTGTTTTTT
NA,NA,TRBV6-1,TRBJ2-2,CATQQSGTQSGELFF,TGTGCCACTCAACAAAGCGGGACACAGAGCGGGGAGCTGTTTTTT
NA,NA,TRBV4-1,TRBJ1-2,CASSQDPINYGYTF,TGCGCCAGCAGCCAAGATCCGATTAACTATGGCTACACCTTC
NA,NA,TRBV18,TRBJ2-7,CASSPIIGEQYF,TGTGCCAGCTCACCAATCATAGGCGAGCAGTACTTC
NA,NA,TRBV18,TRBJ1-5,CASSLISTGSYSNQPQHF,TGTGCCAGCTCACTTATATCCACAGGGTCCTATAGCAATCAGCCCCAGCATTTT
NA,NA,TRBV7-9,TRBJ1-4,CASSFFLENEKLFF,NA
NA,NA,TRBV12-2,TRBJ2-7,CASRSRLAGGREHEQYF,TGTGCAAGTCGCTCACGACTAGCGGGAGGGCGTGAACACGAGCAGTACTTC
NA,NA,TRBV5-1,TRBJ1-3,CASSLEGGQAGNTIYF,TGCGCCAGCAGCTTGGAGGGAGGCCAAGCTGGAAACACCATATATTTT
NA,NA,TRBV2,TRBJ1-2,CASRAPGTQGEGYTF,TGTGCCAGCAGAGCCCCCGGGACGCAGGGAGAGGGCTACACCTTC
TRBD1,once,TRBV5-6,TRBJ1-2,CASSRDRKANYGYTF,TGTGCCAGCAGCAGGGACAGGAAAGCTAACTATGGCTACACCTTC
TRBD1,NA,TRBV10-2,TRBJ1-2,CASRPSGTGPRGSGGYTF,TGCGCCAGCCGACCATCCGGGACAGGGCCCAGGGGATCGGGGGGCTACACCTTC
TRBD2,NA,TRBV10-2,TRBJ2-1,CASSENGRAYNEQFF,TGCGCCAGCAGTGAGAACGGGAGGGCCTACAATGAGCAGTTCTTC
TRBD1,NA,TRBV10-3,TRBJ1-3,CAISASGTGGNTIYF,TGTGCCATCAGCGCGTCCGGGACAGGGGGAAACACCATATATTTT
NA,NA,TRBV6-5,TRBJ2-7,CASVRGHEQYF,TGTGCCAGCGTTCGGGGGCACGAGCAGTACTTC
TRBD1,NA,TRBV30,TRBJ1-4,CAWIGQGNEKLFF,TGTGCCTGGATAGGACAGGGGAATGAAAAACTGTTTTTT
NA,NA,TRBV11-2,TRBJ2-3,CASSVGGGTTDTQYF,TGTGCCAGCAGCGTTGGCGGCGGGACGACAGATACGCAGTATTTT
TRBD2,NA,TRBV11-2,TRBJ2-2,CASSPLSGGAAGELFF,TGTGCCAGCAGCCCCCTTAGCGGGGGGGCCGCCGGGGAGCTGTTTTTT
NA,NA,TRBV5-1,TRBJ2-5,CASSLGGSGQETQYF,TGCGCCAGCAGCCTGGGGGGATCGGGCCAAGAGACCCAGTACTTC
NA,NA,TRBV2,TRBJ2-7,CASTPRINEQYF,TGTGCCAGCACCCCTAGAATAAACGAGCAGTACTTC
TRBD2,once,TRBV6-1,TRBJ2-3,CASRRGSTDTQYF,TGTGCCAGCAGGCGGGGGTCCACAGATACGCAGTATTTT
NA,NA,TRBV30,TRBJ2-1,CAWSDRDNEQFF,TGTGCCTGGAGTGACAGAGACAATGAGCAGTTCTTC
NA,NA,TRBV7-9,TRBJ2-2,CASSSRGTGELFF,TGTGCCAGCAGCTCCAGGGGCACCGGGGAGCTGTTTTTT
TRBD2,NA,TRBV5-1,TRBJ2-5,CASSLGLAGGQETQYF,TGCGCCAGCAGCCTGGGACTAGCGGGAGGCCAAGAGACCCAGTACTTC
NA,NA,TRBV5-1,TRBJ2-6,CASSFDSGANVLTF,TGCGCCAGCAGCTTCGACTCTGGGGCCAACGTCCTGACTTTC
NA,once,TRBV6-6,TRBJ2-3,CASSYPSTGVDTQYF,TGTGCCAGCAGTTACCCAAGCACCGGGGTAGATACGCAGTATTTT
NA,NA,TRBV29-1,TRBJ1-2,CSVGGARKQGSGYGYTF,TGCAGCGTTGGCGGGGCACGGAAACAGGGCTCGGGCTATGGCTACACCTTC
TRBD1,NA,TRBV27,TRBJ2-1,CASMRTGGNNEQFF,TGTGCCAGCATGAGGACAGGGGGCAACAATGAGCAGTTCTTC
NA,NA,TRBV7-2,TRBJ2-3,CASRNDHPDTQYF,TGTGCCAGCAGAAATGACCATCCCGATACGCAGTATTTT
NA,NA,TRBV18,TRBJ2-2,CASSPPTTGELFF,TGTGCCAGCTCACCACCCACCACCGGGGAGCTGTTTTTT
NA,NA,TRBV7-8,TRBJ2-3,CASSLVETTDTQYF,TGTGCCAGCAGCTTAGTTGAGACCACAGATACGCAGTATTTT
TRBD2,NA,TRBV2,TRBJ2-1,CASSVLAGGYNEQFF,TGTGCCAGCAGTGTCCTAGCGGGGGGCTACAATGAGCAGTTCTTC
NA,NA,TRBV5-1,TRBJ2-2,CASSFELANTGELFF,TGCGCCAGCAGCTTTGAATTAGCGAACACCGGGGAGCTGTTTTTT
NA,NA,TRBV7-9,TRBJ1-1,CASGGEQGNTEAFF,TGTGCCAGCGGAGGGGAACAGGGGAACACTGAAGCTTTCTTT
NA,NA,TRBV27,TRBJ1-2,CASTSGAADYGYTF,TGTGCCAGTACATCCGGGGCAGCAGACTATGGCTACACCTTC
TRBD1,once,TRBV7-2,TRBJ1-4,CASSPGGTGTEKLFF,TGTGCCAGCAGCCCAGGGGGGACAGGGACTGAAAAACTGTTTTTT
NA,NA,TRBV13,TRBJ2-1,CASSSIQGQSSYNEQFF,TGTGCCAGCAGCTCAATACAGGGACAAAGCTCCTACAATGAGCAGTTCTTC